The 12 T cell receptor beta chains below were found in one sample sequenced in a study of T cell responses to AZD1222 COVID-19 vaccine. Sequencing was performed with immunoSEQ multiplex PCR; in TCRdb, only in-frame clones are kept and a portion is missing. The table lists about 140,000 clones, 80% to 90% of them singletons. The sample in question was peripheral blood, obtained on day 0 of AZD1222 vaccination. The receptors here all came from an adult in good health.

The chain recombines TRBV5-4 with TRBJ2-2, with a tentative D call TRBD1 (6 bases). Between the trimmed V and J ends, which lost 4 bases and 4 bases, there was a span of 8 bases. The CDR3 length is 13 residues. The germline V gene has CDR1 SGHNT and CDR2 YYREEE (reference sequence). The CDR3 spells CASSDRSTGELFF. The CDR3, as DNA: TGTGCCAGCAGCGACAGGTCCACCGGGGAGCTGTTTTTT.

The chain recombines TRBV30 with TRBJ2-3, with a tentative D call TRBD2 (6 bases). CDR1 is GTSNPN and CDR2 is SVGIG in the germline V gene (reference sequence). V lost 3 bases, J lost 2 bases, and 15 bases lay in between. CDR3 length: 15 residues. The CDR3, as DNA: TGTGCCTGGAGCCCGAAGGGACTGTACACAGATACGCAGTATTTT. Translating it yields CAWSPKGLYTDTQYF.

The genes are TRBV3-1 (or the pseudogene TRBV3-2) and TRBJ1-2, with TRBD1 matching 8 bases. The CDR3 length is 13 residues. The junction had 8 bases not matched to a gene; V was cut back by 7 bases and J by 7 bases. Germline V gene data show CDR1 as LGHDT and CDR2 as YNNKEL (reference sequence). In DNA, the CDR3 is TGTGCCAGCACCGTCCAGGGGGCGGGTGGCTACACCTTC. Translating it yields CASTVQGAGGYTF.

V usage is TRBV29-1 and J usage is TRBJ1-4, with 8 bases matching TRBD1. The CDR3 length is 15 residues. Germline V gene data show CDR1 as SQVTM and CDR2 as ANQGSEA. The junction had 11 bases not matched to a gene; V was cut back by 7 bases and J by 4 bases. CDR3 coding DNA: TGCAGCGCCCAGGGACAGGAGTACCATAATGAAAAACTGTTTTTT. Translating gives CSAQGQEYHNEKLFF.

This chain connects TRBV24-1 to TRBJ1-2; D unclear. Per the germline V gene, CDR1 is KGHDR and CDR2 is SFDVKD. V gave up 9 bases and J gave up 6 bases, with 31 bases separating them. The CDR3 is 18 residues long. CDR3 region: CATPPHDQRRMCYDGYTF. The CDR3 bases are TGTGCCACCCCTCCCCACGACCAGCGGAGGATGTGCTATGATGGCTACACCTTC.

The CDR3 loop is CASSFMEGGSTQYF. The DNA for the CDR3 is TGTGCCAGCAGCTTCATGGAGGGGGGTTCCACGCAGTATTTT. The rearrangement uses TRBV7-8 and TRBJ2-3; D may correspond to TRBD1 or TRBD2 (6 bases each). This CDR3 region has 14 residues. Trimming cost V 3 bases and J 9 bases, with 16 bases left between them. Germline CDR1 reads SGHVS; CDR2 reads FQNEAQ.

The genes are TRBV6-6 and TRBJ2-6; D is undetermined. V was cut by 2 bases and J by 1 base, with 3 bases left in between. The CDR3 has 14 amino acids. Germline CDR1 and CDR2: MNHNY and SVGAGI (reference sequence). The chain's CDR3 is CASSYRSGANVLTF. The CDR3 nucleotides read TGTGCCAGCAGTTACAGGTCTGGGGCCAACGTCCTGACTTTC.

The J gene is TRBJ1-5, the V gene TRBV4-2; D unresolved. Per germline, CDR1 LGHNA and CDR2 YNFKEQ. With 0 bases removed from V and 0 bases from J, the gap between germline ends came to 6 bases. The CDR3 loop spans 15 amino acids. This CDR3 is CASSQDGNSNQPQHF. The CDR3 bases are TGTGCCAGCAGCCAAGACGGAAATAGCAATCAGCCCCAGCATTTT.

The V call is TRBV2, the J call TRBJ2-2; D possibly corresponds to TRBD1 (5 bases). V was cut by 6 bases and J by 0 bases, with 8 bases left in between. Germline V gene lookup returns CDR1 SNHLY and CDR2 FYNNEI. This CDR3 spans 14 amino acids. The CDR3 reads CASRGLANTGELFF. CDR3 DNA sequence: TGTGCCAGCAGGGGGCTAGCGAACACCGGGGAGCTGTTTTTT.

V is TRBV27 and J is TRBJ1-3, with D unresolved. CDR1 is MNHEY and CDR2 is SMNVEV in the germline V gene (reference sequence). Trimming took 5 bases from V and 4 from J, leaving 3 bases between them. This CDR3 is 11 amino acids long. The CDR3 region has the DNA TGTGCCAGCAGTGCCGGAAACACCATATATTTT. It yields the protein CASSAGNTIYF.

The chain employs TRBV30 and TRBJ1-2; no reliable D call. This CDR3 has 11 amino acids. The germline gives CDR1 GTSNPN, CDR2 SVGIG (reference sequence). V shed 6 bases and J shed 2 bases, with 7 bases lying between them. In DNA, the CDR3 is TGTGCCTGCCGACTCAACTATGGCTACACCTTC. Translating gives CACRLNYGYTF.

The chain recombines TRBV27 with TRBJ2-3; D possibly uses TRBD1 or TRBD2 (6 bases each). Germline loops: CDR1 MNHEY, CDR2 SMNVEV (reference sequence). The ends were cut back, 6 bases at V and 3 bases at J, with 19 bases in the middle. The CDR3 length is 16 residues. CDR3 protein: CASRPPLRGRTDTQYF. The CDR3 DNA reads as TGTGCCAGCAGACCTCCCCTACGGGGGCGTACAGATACGCAGTATTTT.